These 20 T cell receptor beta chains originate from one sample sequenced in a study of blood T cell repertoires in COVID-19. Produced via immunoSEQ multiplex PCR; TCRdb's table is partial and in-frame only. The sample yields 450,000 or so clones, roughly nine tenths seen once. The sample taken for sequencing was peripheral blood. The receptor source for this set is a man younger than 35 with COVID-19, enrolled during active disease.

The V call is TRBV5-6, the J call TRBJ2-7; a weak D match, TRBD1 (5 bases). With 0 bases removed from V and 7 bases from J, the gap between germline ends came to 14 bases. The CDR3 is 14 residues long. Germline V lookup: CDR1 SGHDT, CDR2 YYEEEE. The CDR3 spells CASSLGFDSPEQYF. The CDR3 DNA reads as TGTGCCAGCAGCTTGGGGTTCGACAGCCCGGAGCAGTACTTC.

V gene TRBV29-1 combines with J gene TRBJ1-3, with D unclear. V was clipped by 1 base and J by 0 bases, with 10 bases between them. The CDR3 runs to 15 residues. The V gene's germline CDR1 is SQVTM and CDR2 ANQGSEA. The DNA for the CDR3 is TGCAGCGTTGAAGTGGGCCAAGACTCTGGAAACACCATATATTTT. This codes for CSVEVGQDSGNTIYF.

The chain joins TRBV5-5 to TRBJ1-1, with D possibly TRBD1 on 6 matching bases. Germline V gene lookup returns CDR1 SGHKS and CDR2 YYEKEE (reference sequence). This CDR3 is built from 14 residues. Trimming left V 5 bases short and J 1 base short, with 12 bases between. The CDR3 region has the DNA TGTGCCAGCAGTCGACAGGTCTCGAACACTGAAGCTTTCTTT. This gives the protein CASSRQVSNTEAFF. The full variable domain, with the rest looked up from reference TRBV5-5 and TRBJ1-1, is DAGVTQSPTHLIKTRGQQVTLRCSPISGHKSVSWYQQVLGQGPQFIFQYYEKEERGRGNFPDRFSARQFPNYSSELNVNALLLGDSALYLCASSRQVSNTEAFFGQGTRLTVV.

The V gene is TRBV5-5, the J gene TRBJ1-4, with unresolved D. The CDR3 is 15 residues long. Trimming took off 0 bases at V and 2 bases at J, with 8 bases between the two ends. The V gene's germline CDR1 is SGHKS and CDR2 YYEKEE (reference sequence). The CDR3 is CASSLEGGTNEKLFF. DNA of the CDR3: TGTGCCAGCAGCTTGGAGGGCGGGACTAATGAAAAACTGTTTTTT.

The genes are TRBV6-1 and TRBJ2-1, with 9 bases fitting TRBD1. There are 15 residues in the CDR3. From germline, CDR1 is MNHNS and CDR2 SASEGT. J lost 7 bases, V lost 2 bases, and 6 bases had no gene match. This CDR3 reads CASSEPGQGSNEQFF. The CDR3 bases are TGTGCCAGCAGTGAACCGGGACAGGGTAGTAATGAGCAGTTCTTC.

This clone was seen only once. CDR3 protein: CASTLSGTTEAFF. The CDR3, as DNA: TGTGCCAGCACACTCTCGGGTACAACTGAAGCTTTCTTT. The V gene is TRBV7-9, the J gene TRBJ1-1, with D uncertain. Trimming shortened V by 7 bases and J by 5 bases, and 14 bases separated the two germline ends. CDR1 SEHNR and CDR2 FQNEAQ come from the germline V gene (reference sequence). CDR3 length: 13 amino acids.

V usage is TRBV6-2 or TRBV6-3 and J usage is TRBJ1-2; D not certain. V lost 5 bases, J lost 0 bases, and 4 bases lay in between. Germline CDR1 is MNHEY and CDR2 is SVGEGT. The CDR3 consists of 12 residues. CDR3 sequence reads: CASSPANYGYTF. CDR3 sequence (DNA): TGTGCCAGCAGTCCGGCTAACTATGGCTACACCTTC.

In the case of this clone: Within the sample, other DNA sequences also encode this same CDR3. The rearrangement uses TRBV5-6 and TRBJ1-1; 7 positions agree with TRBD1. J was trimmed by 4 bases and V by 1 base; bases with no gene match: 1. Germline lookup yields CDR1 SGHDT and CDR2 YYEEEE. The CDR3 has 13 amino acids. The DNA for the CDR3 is TGTGCCAGCAGCTTGTCAGGGGGCACTGAAGCTTTCTTT. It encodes CASSLSGGTEAFF.

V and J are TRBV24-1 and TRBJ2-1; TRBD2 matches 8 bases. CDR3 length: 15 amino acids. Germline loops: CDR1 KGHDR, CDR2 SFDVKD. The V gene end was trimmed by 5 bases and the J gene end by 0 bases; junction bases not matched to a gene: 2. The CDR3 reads CATSGGTSSYNEQFF. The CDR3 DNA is TGTGCCACCAGTGGCGGGACTAGCTCCTACAATGAGCAGTTCTTC.

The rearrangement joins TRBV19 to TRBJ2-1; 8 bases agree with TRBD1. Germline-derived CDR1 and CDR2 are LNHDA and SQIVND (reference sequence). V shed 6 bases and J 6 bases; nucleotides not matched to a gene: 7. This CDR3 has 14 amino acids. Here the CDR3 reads CASRAGGARNEQFF. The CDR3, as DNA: TGTGCCAGTAGAGCAGGGGGCGCTCGCAATGAGCAGTTCTTC.

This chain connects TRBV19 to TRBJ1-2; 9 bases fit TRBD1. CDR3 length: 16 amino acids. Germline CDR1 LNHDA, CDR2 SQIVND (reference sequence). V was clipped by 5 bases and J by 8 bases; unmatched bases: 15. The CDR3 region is CASSPRIPGQGHGYTF. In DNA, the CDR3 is TGTGCCAGTAGTCCCCGAATACCGGGACAGGGACACGGCTACACCTTC.

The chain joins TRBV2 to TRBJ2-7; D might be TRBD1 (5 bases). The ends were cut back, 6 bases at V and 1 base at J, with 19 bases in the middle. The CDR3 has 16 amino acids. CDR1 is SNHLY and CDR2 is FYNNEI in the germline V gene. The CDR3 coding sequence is TGTGCCAGCAGGGACACCCCGGCAGACTTTTCCTACGAGCAGTACTTC. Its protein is CASRDTPADFSYEQYF.

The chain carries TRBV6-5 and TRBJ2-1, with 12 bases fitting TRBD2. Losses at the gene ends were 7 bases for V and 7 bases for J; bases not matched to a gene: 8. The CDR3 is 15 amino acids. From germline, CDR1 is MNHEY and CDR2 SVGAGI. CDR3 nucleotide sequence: TGTGCCAGCAATAGTGATGGACTAGCGGGAAATGAGCAGTTCTTC. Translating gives CASNSDGLAGNEQFF.

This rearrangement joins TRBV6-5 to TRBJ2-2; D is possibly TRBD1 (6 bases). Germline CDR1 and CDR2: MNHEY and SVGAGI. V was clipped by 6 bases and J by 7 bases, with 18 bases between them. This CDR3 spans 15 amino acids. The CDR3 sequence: CASRNPQGVVGELFF. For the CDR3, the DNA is TGTGCCAGCAGAAACCCACAGGGTGTAGTCGGGGAGCTGTTTTTT.

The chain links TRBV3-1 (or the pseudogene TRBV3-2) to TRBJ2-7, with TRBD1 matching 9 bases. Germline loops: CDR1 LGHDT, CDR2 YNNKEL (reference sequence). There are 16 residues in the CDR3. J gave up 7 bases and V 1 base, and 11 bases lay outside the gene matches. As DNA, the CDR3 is TGTGCCAGCAGCCAAGTTATCGGAGGACAGGGGTGGGAGCAGTACTTC. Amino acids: CASSQVIGGQGWEQYF.

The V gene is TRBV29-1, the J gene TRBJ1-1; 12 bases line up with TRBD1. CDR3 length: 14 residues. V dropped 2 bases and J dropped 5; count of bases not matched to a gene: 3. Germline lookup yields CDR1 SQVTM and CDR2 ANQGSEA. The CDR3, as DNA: TGCAGCGTTGAACGGGACAGGGGGCGAACTGAAGCTTTCTTT. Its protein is CSVERDRGRTEAFF.

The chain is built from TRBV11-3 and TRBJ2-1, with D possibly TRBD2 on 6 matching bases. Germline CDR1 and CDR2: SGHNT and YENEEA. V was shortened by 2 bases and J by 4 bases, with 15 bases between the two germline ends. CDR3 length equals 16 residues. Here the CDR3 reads CASSLRSIADYNEQFF. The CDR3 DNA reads TGTGCCAGCAGCTTACGCTCCATAGCGGATTACAATGAGCAGTTCTTC.

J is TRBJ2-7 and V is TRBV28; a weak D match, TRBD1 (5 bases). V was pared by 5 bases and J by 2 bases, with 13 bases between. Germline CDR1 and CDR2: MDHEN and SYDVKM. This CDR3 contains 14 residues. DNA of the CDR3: TGTGCCAGCAGTCTGGCGGACAATACCTACGAGCAGTACTTC. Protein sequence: CASSLADNTYEQYF.

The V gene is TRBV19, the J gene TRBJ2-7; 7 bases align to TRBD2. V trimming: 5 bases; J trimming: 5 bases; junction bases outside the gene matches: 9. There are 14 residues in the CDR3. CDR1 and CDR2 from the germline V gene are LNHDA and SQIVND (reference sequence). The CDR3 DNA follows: TGTGCCAGTAGTGGGGGGGAGTTTTCCGACGAGCAGTACTTC. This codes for CASSGGEFSDEQYF.

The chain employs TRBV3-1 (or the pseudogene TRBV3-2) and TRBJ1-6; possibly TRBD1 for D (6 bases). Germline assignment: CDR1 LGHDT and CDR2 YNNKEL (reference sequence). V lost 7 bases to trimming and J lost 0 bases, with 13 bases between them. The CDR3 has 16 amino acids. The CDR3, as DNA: TGTGCCAGCACTAAGGGGGGGAGCTCCTATAATTCACCCCTCCACTTT. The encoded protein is CASTKGGSSYNSPLHF.